This T cell receptor beta chain was sequenced during a study of T cells in Graves' hyperthyroidism and ophthalmopathy. At the level of the study: Peripheral blood was collected at initial diagnosis, before any treatment.

Patients were excluded because of uncontrolled infection, other autoimmune disease, pregnancy or lactation. V shed 6 bases and J 5 bases; nucleotides not matched to a gene: 8. Germline CDR1 is PRHDT and CDR2 is FYEKMQ (reference sequence). There are 14 residues in the CDR3. General study points: Among thyroid clonotypes expanded above 0.001, most also appeared in blood. The model's output predicted ophthalmopathy at a median of about 6.5 months prior to onset.

The sample holds many counts of this clonotype. The target antigen is unknown. TCR beta CDR3 regions were amplified from RNA transcripts. First-round RT-PCR of the TCR CDR3 relied on the HTBI primer set. TCRdb used MiXCR to reprocess the multiplex PCR reads, holding one entry per CDR3 protein. The repertoire holds under 600,000 distinct CDR3 sequences, with 16% as singletons. The sample taken for sequencing was blood. This TCR derives from a woman aged 40 to 49 with Graves' ophthalmopathy. The chain employs TRBV13 and TRBJ1-1; 8 bases align to TRBD1. DNA of the CDR3: TGTGCCAGCAGATCCAGGGGGCTGGGAACTGAAGCTTTCTTT. Protein product: CASRSRGLGTEAFF.